The T cell receptor beta chain under discussion was sequenced for a study of human CD4 T cells and Enterobacteriaceae. Ex vivo total memory CD4+ samples were deeply sequenced, detecting one cell in 200,000. The assay was immunoSEQ multiplex PCR, and TCRdb's table has in-frame clones only and misses some. This sample has about 29,000 clones, with roughly 79% found just once. All CD4+ cells other than CD45RA+CCR7+CD95- naive cells were sorted as memory, over 95% pure. The CDR3 has 14 amino acids. Germline lookup yields CDR1 SGHDN and CDR2 FVKESK. V lost 2 bases and J 8 bases, leaving 15 bases between the germline ends. Comment on this clone: Its cognate antigen is unknown.

Regarding the study as a whole: Specific clonotypes appeared less expanded ex vivo than cross-reactive ones.

The material sequenced was memory CD4+ T cells from blood. The genes are TRBV14 and TRBJ1-1; D remains unclear. This TCR came from a human donor in good health. CDR3 protein: CASSQRVRAAEAFF. The CDR3 DNA is TGTGCCAGCAGCCAAAGAGTTCGGGCAGCAGAAGCTTTCTTT. Full variable domain (missing parts from reference TRBV14 and TRBJ1-1): EAGVTQFPSHSVIEKGQTVTLRCDPISGHDNLYWYRRVMGKEIKFLLHFVKESKQDESGMPNNRFLAERTGGTYSTLKVQPAELEDSGVYFCASSQRVRAAEAFFGQGTRLTVV.